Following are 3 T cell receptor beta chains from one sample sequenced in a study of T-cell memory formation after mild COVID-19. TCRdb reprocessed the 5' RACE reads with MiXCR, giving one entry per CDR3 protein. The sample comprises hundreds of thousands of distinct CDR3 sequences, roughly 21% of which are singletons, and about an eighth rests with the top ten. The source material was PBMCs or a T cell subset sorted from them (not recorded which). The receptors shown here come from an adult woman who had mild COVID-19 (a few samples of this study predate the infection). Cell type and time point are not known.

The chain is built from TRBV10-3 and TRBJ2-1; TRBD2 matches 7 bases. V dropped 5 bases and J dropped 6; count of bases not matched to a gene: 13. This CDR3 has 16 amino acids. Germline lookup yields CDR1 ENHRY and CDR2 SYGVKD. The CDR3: CAISTSWREGRNEQFF. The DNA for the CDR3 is TGTGCCATCAGTACCTCTTGGAGGGAGGGCCGCAATGAGCAGTTCTTC.

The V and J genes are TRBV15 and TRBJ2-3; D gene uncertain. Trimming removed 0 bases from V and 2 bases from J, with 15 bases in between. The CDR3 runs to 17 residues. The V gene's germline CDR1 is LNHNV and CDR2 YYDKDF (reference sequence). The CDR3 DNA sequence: TGTGCCACCAGCAGAGATATCAGGCGGCTGAACACAGATACGCAGTATTTT. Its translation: CATSRDIRRLNTDTQYF.

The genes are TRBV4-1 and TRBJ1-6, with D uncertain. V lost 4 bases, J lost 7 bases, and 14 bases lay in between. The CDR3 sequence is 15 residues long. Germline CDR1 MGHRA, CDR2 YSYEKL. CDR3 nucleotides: TGCGCCAGCAGCCTTCAGGAGTATTTGAATTCACCCCTCCACTTT. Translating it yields CASSLQEYLNSPLHF.